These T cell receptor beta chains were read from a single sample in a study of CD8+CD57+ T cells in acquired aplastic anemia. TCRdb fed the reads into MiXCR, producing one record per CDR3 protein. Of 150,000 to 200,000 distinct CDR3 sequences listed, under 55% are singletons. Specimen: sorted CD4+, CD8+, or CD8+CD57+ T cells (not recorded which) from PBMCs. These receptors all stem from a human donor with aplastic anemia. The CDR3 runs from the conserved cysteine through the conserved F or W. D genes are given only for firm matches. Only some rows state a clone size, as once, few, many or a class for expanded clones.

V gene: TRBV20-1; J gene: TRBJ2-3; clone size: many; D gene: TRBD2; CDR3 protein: CSARATSGRTDTQYF; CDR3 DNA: TGCAGTGCTAGAGCCACTAGCGGGAGGACAGATACGCAGTATTTT
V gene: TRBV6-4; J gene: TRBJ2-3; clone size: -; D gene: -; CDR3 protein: CASSVRGSTDTQYF; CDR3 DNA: TGTGCCAGCAGTGTTAGGGGGAGCACAGATACGCAGTATTTT
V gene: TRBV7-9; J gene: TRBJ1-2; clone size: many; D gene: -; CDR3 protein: CASSPSLGGNYGYTF; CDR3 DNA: TGTGCCAGCAGCCCCTCCCTAGGGGGAAACTATGGCTACACCTTC
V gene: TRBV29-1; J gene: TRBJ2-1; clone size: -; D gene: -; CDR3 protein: CSVDLVRQFF; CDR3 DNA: TGCAGCGTTGATCTGGTGCGGCAGTTCTTC
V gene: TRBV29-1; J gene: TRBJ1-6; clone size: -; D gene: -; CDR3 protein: CSVRYRDNSPLHF; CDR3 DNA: TGCAGCGTTAGATATAGGGATAATTCACCCCTCCACTTT
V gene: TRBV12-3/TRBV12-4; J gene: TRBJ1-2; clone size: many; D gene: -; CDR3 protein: CASSFGGYTF; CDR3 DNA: TGTGCCAGCAGTTTCGGTGGCTACACCTTC
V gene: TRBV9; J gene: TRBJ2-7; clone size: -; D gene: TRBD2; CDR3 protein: CASSVQSGAVYEQYF; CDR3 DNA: TGTGCCAGCAGCGTCCAGAGCGGGGCGGTCTACGAGCAGTACTTC
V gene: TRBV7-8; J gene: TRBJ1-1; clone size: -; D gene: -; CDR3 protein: CASSLCRGNTEAFF; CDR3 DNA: TGTGCCAGCAGCTTATGTAGGGGGAACACTGAAGCTTTCTTT
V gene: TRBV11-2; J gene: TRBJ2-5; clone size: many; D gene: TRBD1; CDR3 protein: CASSRGQPLETQYF; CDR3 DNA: TGTGCCAGCAGCCGGGGACAGCCCCTGGAGACCCAGTACTTC
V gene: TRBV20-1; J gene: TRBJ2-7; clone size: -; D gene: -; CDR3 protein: CSAYDRSAYEQYF; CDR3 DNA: TGCAGTGCTTACGACAGATCAGCCTACGAGCAGTACTTC
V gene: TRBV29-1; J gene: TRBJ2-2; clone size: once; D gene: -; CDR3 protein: CSVEGGYTGELFF; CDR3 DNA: TGCAGCGTTGAAGGGGGGTACACCGGGGAGCTGTTTTTT
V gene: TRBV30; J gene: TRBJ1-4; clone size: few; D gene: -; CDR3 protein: CAWEEGLRGKLFF; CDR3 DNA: TGTGCCTGGGAGGAGGGACTACGTGGAAAACTGTTTTTT
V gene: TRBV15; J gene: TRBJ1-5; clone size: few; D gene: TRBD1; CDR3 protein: CATSSGHTGGNQPQHF; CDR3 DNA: TGTGCCACCAGCAGCGGACATACAGGGGGGAATCAGCCCCAGCATTTT
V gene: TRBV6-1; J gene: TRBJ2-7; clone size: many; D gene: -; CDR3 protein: CASFRISGAREQYF; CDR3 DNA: TGTGCCAGCTTCCGTATCTCAGGGGCGCGGGAGCAGTACTTC
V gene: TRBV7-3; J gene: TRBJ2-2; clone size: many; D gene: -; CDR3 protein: CASSLVSGDLQYGELFF; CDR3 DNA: TGTGCCAGCAGCTTAGTTAGCGGAGACCTCCAGTACGGGGAGCTGTTTTTT
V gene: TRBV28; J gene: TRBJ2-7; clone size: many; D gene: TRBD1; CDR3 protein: CASSLFRTGAGEQYF; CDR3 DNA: TGTGCCAGCAGTTTATTCCGGACAGGGGCGGGCGAGCAGTACTTC
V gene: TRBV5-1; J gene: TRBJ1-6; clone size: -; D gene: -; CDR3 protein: CASSLADGNSPLHF; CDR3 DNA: TGCGCCAGCAGCTTGGCCGATGGGAATTCACCCCTCCACTTT
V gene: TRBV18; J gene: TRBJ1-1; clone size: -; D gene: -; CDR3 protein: CASSRSRDTEAFF; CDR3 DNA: TGTGCCAGCTCCCGCTCGAGGGATACTGAAGCTTTCTTT
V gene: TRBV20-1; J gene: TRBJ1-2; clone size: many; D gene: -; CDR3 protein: CSATPPGKGGYTF; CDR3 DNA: TGCAGTGCTACCCCCCCCGGTAAAGGGGGCTACACCTTC
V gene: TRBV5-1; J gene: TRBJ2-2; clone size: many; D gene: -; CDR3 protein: CASSPGHLNTGELFF; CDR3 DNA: TGCGCCAGCAGCCCGGGACACCTGAACACCGGGGAGCTGTTTTTT
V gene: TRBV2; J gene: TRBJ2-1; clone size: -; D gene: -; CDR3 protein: CASSEGTRRNEQFF; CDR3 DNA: TGTGCCAGCAGTGAGGGGACCCGGAGGAATGAGCAGTTCTTC
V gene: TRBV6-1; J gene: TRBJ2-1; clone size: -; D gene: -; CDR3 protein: CASTPVYNEQFF; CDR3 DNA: TGTGCCAGCACCCCGGTCTACAATGAGCAGTTCTTC
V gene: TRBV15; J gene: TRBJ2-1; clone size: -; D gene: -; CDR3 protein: CATSRDNQKQFF; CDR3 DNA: TGTGCCACCAGCAGAGATAACCAGAAGCAGTTCTTC
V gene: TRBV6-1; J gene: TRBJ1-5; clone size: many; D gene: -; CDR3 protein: CASSGDSAGNLQPQHF; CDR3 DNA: TGTGCCAGCAGTGGGGACTCCGCGGGCAACCTTCAGCCCCAGCATTTT
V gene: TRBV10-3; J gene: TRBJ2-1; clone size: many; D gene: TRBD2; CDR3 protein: CATRLAGVVDEQFF; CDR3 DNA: TGTGCCACCAGACTAGCGGGAGTTGTAGATGAGCAGTTCTTC
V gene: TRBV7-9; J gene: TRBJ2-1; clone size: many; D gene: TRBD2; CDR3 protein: CASSLAAPGSGSHNEQFF; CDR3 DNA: TGTGCCAGCAGCTTAGCGGCCCCTGGTAGCGGGAGCCACAATGAGCAGTTCTTC
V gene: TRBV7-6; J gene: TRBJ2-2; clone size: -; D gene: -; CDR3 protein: CTSSLVLTRELFF; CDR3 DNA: TGTACCAGCAGCTTGGTGCTCACCAGGGAGCTGTTTTTT
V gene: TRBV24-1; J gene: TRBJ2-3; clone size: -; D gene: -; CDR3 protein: CATSHGFTDTQYF; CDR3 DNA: TGTGCCACCAGTCACGGATTCACAGATACGCAGTATTTT
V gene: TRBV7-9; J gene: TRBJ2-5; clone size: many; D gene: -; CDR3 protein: CASSSRETQYF; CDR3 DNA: TGTGCCAGCAGCTCCAGGGAGACCCAGTACTTC
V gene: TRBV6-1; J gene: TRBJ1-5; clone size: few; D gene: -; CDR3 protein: CASSRILNQPQHF; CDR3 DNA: TGTGCCAGCAGCCGAATACTCAATCAGCCCCAGCATTTT
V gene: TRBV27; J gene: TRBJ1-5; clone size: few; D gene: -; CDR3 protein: CASSSQVLGGNQPQHF; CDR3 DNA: TGTGCCAGCAGTTCACAGGTCCTTGGAGGCAATCAGCCCCAGCATTTT
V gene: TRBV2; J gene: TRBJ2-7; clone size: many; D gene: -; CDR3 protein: CASSENRVDLEQYF; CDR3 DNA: TGTGCCAGCAGTGAAAACAGGGTAGACCTCGAGCAGTACTTC
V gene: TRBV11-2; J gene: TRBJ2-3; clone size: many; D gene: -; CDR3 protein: CASSLRFASRTDTQYF; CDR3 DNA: TGTGCCAGCAGCTTAAGGTTTGCTAGCCGCACAGATACGCAGTATTTT
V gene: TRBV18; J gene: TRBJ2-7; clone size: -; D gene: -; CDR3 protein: CASSPRGRTYEQYF; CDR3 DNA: TGTGCCAGCTCCCCCCGGGGTCGGACCTACGAGCAGTACTTC
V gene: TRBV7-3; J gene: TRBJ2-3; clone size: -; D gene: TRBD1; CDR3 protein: CASSLRTGTTDTQYF; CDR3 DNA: TGTGCCAGCAGCTTAAGGACAGGGACAACAGATACGCAGTATTTT